This T cell receptor beta chain was captured by sequencing in a study of blood T cell repertoires in COVID-19. As for the study in general: Sources were T cells, B-cell-depleted T cells, or PBMCs; the material itself was cDNA or gDNA.

The data were produced by immunoSEQ multiplex PCR, yet TCRdb's version contains in-frame clones alone and is incomplete. Of 250,000 to 300,000 clones listed, around 90% are singletons. The CDR3 spans 13 residues. From germline, CDR1 is LNHDA and CDR2 SQIVND (reference sequence). V shed 10 bases, J shed 7 bases, and the junction held 7 bases outside the gene matches. This TCR was sampled from a woman in her 30s who had recovered from COVID-19. The chain joins TRBV19 to TRBJ1-6, with TRBD1 matching 7 bases. Sequenced material: PBMCs or T cells enriched from blood (not recorded which). DNA of the CDR3: TGTGCCACCGCGGACAGGAGGAATTCACCCCTCCACTTT. The encoded protein is CATADRRNSPLHF.